A selection of T cell receptor beta chains follows, all from one sample in a study of T cell responses to AZD1222 COVID-19 vaccine. Generated by immunoSEQ multiplex PCR, the TCRdb table keeps only in-frame clones and is missing some. Of roughly 120,000 clones detected, 88% appear once; the ten largest clones hold under 4.5%. The source material was peripheral blood, sampled on day 0 of AZD1222 vaccination. The receptors originated from an adult in good health. The CDR3 runs from the conserved cysteine through the conserved F or W. D genes are given only for firm matches. Clone size appears in some rows only: once, few, many, or a class for an expanded clone.

>NA|TRBV4-1|TRBJ1-2|18|NA
CASSQAQGGWAVNYGYTF
TGCGCCAGCAGCCAAGCCCAAGGAGGTTGGGCCGTTAACTATGGCTACACCTTC
>few|TRBV10-3|TRBJ1-1|14|NA
CAISAGGIPAEAFF
TGTGCCATCAGTGCCGGCGGAATTCCGGCTGAAGCTTTCTTT
>NA|TRBV18|TRBJ1-5|12|NA
CASSLGNQPQHF
TGTGCCAGCTCCCTAGGCAATCAGCCCCAGCATTTT
>once|TRBV7-2|TRBJ2-5|15|NA
CASRLSGTSGETQYF
TGTGCCAGCAGGCTTTCCGGGACCTCAGGGGAGACCCAGTACTTC
>NA|TRBV20-1|TRBJ2-5|11|NA
CSGLIQETQYF
TGCAGTGGTCTAATCCAAGAGACCCAGTACTTC
>NA|TRBV19|TRBJ1-1|15|NA
CASSPVGRGNTEAFF
TGTGCCAGTAGCCCAGTCGGGCGGGGGAACACTGAAGCTTTCTTT
>NA|TRBV27|TRBJ1-6|17|NA
CASSSGPPSSYNSPLHF
TGTGCCAGCAGCTCGGGACCGCCGAGCTCCTATAATTCACCCCTCCACTTT
>NA|TRBV6-6|TRBJ2-5|14|NA
CASTKQGGQETQYF
TGTGCCAGCACCAAGCAAGGCGGCCAAGAGACCCAGTACTTC
>NA|TRBV15|TRBJ1-3|16|NA
CATSRDRGNSGNTIYF
TGTGCCACCAGCAGAGATCGGGGGAACTCTGGAAACACCATATATTTT
>NA|TRBV3-1/TRBV3-2|TRBJ1-6|15|TRBD1
CASSQGQGYNSPLHF
TGTGCCAGCAGCCAAGGACAGGGATATAATTCACCCCTCCACTTT
>once|TRBV24-1|TRBJ2-3|12|NA
CATSDYKDTQYF
TGTGCCACCAGTGATTATAAGGATACGCAGTATTTT
>NA|TRBV28|TRBJ2-7|16|TRBD2
CASSLFHSGSQHEQYF
TGTGCCAGCAGTTTATTCCACAGCGGGAGTCAACACGAGCAGTACTTC
>NA|TRBV5-4|TRBJ2-7|13|NA
CASSSNLPGEQYF
TGTGCCAGCAGTTCTAATCTCCCTGGTGAGCAGTACTTC
>NA|TRBV11-3|TRBJ1-6|17|NA
CASNPLLGGVYNSPLHF
TGTGCCAGCAACCCCCTTTTGGGCGGGGTCTATAATTCACCCCTCCACTTT
>NA|TRBV6-2/TRBV6-3|TRBJ2-6|19|TRBD2
CASSYLESGGFSGANVLTF
TGTGCCAGCAGTTACCTTGAAAGCGGGGGATTCTCTGGGGCCAACGTCCTGACTTTC
>NA|TRBV28|TRBJ1-5|15|TRBD1
CASSFGGQSNQPQHF
TGTGCCAGCAGTTTTGGGGGACAGAGCAATCAGCCCCAGCATTTT
>once|TRBV6-6|TRBJ2-1|12|NA
CASSALRDEQFF
TGTGCCAGCAGTGCCCTTAGGGATGAGCAGTTCTTC
>NA|TRBV6-2/TRBV6-3|TRBJ1-1|14|NA
CASSYWVGNTEAFF
TGTGCCAGCAGTTATTGGGTAGGGAACACTGAAGCTTTCTTT
>NA|TRBV4-3|TRBJ2-1|18|TRBD2
CASSQEGTSGGAYNEQFF
TGCGCCAGCAGCCAAGAGGGGACTAGCGGGGGGGCCTACAATGAGCAGTTCTTC
>NA|TRBV29-1|TRBJ1-4|11|NA
CSVQGQEKLFF
TGCAGCGTGCAAGGACAGGAAAAACTGTTTTTT
>NA|TRBV29-1|TRBJ2-3|14|NA
CSVVGQLSTDTQYF
TGCAGCGTCGTCGGGCAGCTTAGCACAGATACGCAGTATTTT
>NA|TRBV5-6|TRBJ1-1|15|NA
CASSLVGREDTEAFF
TGTGCCAGCAGCTTGGTCGGTCGGGAAGACACTGAAGCTTTCTTT
>NA|TRBV29-1|TRBJ1-5|13|NA
CSVAGTRYQPQHF
TGCAGCGTGGCCGGGACACGCTATCAGCCCCAGCATTTT
>NA|TRBV29-1|TRBJ1-6|15|NA
CSVEPHSSYNSPLHF
TGCAGCGTTGAACCCCATTCCTCCTATAATTCACCCCTCCACTTT
>NA|TRBV3-1/TRBV3-2|TRBJ2-1|17|TRBD2
CASSQVRGSDTYNEQFF
TGTGCCAGCAGCCAAGTACGCGGGAGCGACACCTACAATGAGCAGTTCTTC
>NA|TRBV7-9|TRBJ1-3|14|NA
CASSLEGSGNTIYF
TGTGCCAGCAGCTTAGAGGGCTCTGGAAACACCATATATTTT
>NA|TRBV3-1/TRBV3-2|TRBJ1-1|14|NA
CASSQGASPTEAFF
TGTGCCAGCAGCCAAGGCGCGTCCCCCACTGAAGCTTTCTTT
>NA|TRBV24-1|TRBJ2-6|16|NA
CATSDAGASGANVLTF
TGTGCCACCAGTGATGCAGGAGCTTCTGGGGCCAACGTCCTGACTTTC
>many|TRBV7-2|TRBJ2-1|14|NA
CASSADTSYNEQFF
TGTGCCAGCAGCGCCGACACTTCCTACAATGAGCAGTTCTTC
>NA|TRBV12-3/TRBV12-4|TRBJ1-2|13|NA
CASRLTQGDGYTF
TGTGCCAGCAGACTCACACAGGGAGATGGCTACACCTTC
>NA|TRBV7-8|TRBJ2-7|15|TRBD1
CASSLLGQGISEQYF
TGTGCCAGCAGCTTACTGGGACAGGGAATAAGCGAGCAGTACTTC
>NA|TRBV6-5|TRBJ1-1|15|NA
CASSYSWGPATEAFF
TGTGCCAGCAGTTACTCGTGGGGGCCGGCCACTGAAGCTTTCTTT
>NA|TRBV4-1|TRBJ2-3|12|NA
CASSQDRSTQYF
TGCGCCAGCAGCCAAGATCGCAGTACGCAGTATTTT
>NA|TRBV6-6|TRBJ2-7|16|NA
CASSYQDGALGDEQYF
TGTGCCAGCAGTTACCAAGACGGGGCTCTCGGGGACGAGCAGTACTTC
>NA|TRBV19|TRBJ2-3|15|TRBD1
CASTPPRGQGLAQYF
TGTGCCAGTACTCCCCCGCGGGGACAGGGGTTGGCGCAGTATTTT
>NA|TRBV6-2/TRBV6-3|TRBJ2-1|15|NA
CASSPSGGRLTEQFF
TGTGCCAGCAGCCCCTCAGGGGGGAGGCTAACTGAGCAGTTCTTC
>NA|TRBV5-4|TRBJ2-7|12|NA
CASSLDREGGYF
TGTGCCAGCAGCTTGGACAGGGAAGGAGGGTACTTC
>NA|TRBV18|TRBJ2-5|15|TRBD2
CASSPPGGFQETQYF
TGTGCCAGCTCACCACCGGGAGGGTTCCAAGAGACCCAGTACTTC
>NA|TRBV19|TRBJ2-7|17|TRBD1
CASSRGGTGGDSYEQYF
TGTGCCAGTAGCCGAGGGGGGACAGGGGGAGACTCCTACGAGCAGTACTTC
>NA|TRBV5-1|TRBJ1-1|18|TRBD1
CASSLVVQGAGKDTEAFF
TGCGCCAGCAGCTTGGTAGTCCAGGGGGCAGGGAAGGACACTGAAGCTTTCTTT
>NA|TRBV6-5|TRBJ1-2|13|NA
CASSPGQDYGYTF
TGTGCCAGCAGCCCGGGACAAGACTATGGCTACACCTTC
>NA|TRBV4-2|TRBJ2-7|15|NA
CASSAGAANYYEQYF
TGTGCCAGCAGCGCCGGGGCAGCAAATTACTACGAGCAGTACTTC
>NA|TRBV7-3|TRBJ2-1|16|TRBD2
CASSLNGLAGLNEQFF
TGTGCCAGCAGCCTTAACGGCCTAGCGGGACTGAATGAGCAGTTCTTC